Presented here are 25 T cell receptor beta chains from one specimen sequenced in a study of T-cell memory formation after mild COVID-19. A single record per CDR3 protein comes from TCRdb applying MiXCR to the 5' RACE reads. The sample consists of approximately 210,000 distinct CDR3 sequences, about 10% of them appearing once. The sample taken for sequencing was PBMCs or a T cell subset sorted from them (not recorded which). These receptors were taken from a man aged 18 to 30 who had mild COVID-19 (a few samples of this study predate the infection). Cell type and time point are not known.

The rearrangement links TRBV10-3 to TRBJ1-2; 9 nucleotides agree with TRBD1. In germline, CDR1 is ENHRY, CDR2 SYGVKD. The CDR3 loop spans 17 amino acids. The ends lost 2 bases at V and 6 bases at J; junction bases unmatched: 13. The CDR3 reads CAISENRLQGAGDGYTF. The CDR3 DNA follows: TGTGCCATCAGTGAGAATCGCCTACAGGGGGCCGGGGATGGCTACACCTTC.

The CDR3 DNA reads TGTGCCAGCAGCCCAGAGCGGGGGGGAGGCATTCAGTACTTC. Translation: CASSPERGGGIQYF. The chain recombines TRBV7-2 with TRBJ2-4, with 10 bases matching TRBD2. Germline CDR1 SGHTA, CDR2 FQGNSA. J lost 9 bases, V lost 5 bases, and 7 bases had no gene match. This CDR3 is built from 14 residues.

The rearrangement uses TRBV10-3 and TRBJ2-4; D may be TRBD1 (5 bases). Germline CDR1 reads ENHRY; CDR2 reads SYGVKD. The CDR3 totals 14 residues. V lost 8 bases, J lost 5 bases, and 16 bases lay in between. The CDR3 sequence: CAISESDKQNIQYF. The CDR3, as DNA: TGTGCCATCTCGGAATCGGACAAACAAAACATTCAGTACTTC.

This chain connects TRBV7-2 to TRBJ1-5; unclear D gene. Between the trimmed V and J ends, which lost 4 bases and 7 bases, there was a span of 17 bases. The CDR3 spans 15 residues. Germline V gives CDR1 SGHTA, CDR2 FQGNSA. Here the CDR3 DNA reads TGTGCCAGCAGCTCGCTTCGAGGCATGGGACAGCCCCAGCATTTT. Protein product: CASSSLRGMGQPQHF.

The sample holds a few counts of this clonotype. The chain couples TRBV10-2 to TRBJ2-6, with 12 bases lining up with TRBD1. CDR3 size: 16 residues. The V gene's germline CDR1 is WSHSY and CDR2 SAAADI. J lost 6 bases, V lost 6 bases, and 6 bases had no gene match. CDR3 loop: CASRGQGAGPANVLTF. The CDR3 bases are TGCGCCAGCAGGGGACAGGGGGCAGGTCCGGCCAACGTCCTGACTTTC.

There are a few counts of this clonotype. The rearrangement uses TRBV3-1 and TRBJ2-5, with a possible D match to TRBD2 (5 bases). V lost 4 bases and J 14 bases, leaving 17 bases between the germline ends. The CDR3 length is 12 residues. The germline CDR1 and CDR2 sequences are LGHDT and YNNKEL (reference sequence). The CDR3 DNA reads as TGTGCCAGCAGCCCTAGCTCGGGCAGGTTTTACTTC. It is translated as CASSPSSGRFYF.

The chain recombines TRBV12-3 or TRBV12-4 with TRBJ2-7; possible D gene TRBD1, 6 bases. CDR3 length: 11 residues. The V end was cut by 6 bases, the J end by 9 bases, with 12 bases between. The CDR3 protein is CASSPGHGQYF. The DNA of the CDR3 is TGTGCCAGCAGCCCGGGACACGGGCAGTACTTC.

The chain combines TRBV9 with TRBJ1-6, with D possibly being TRBD1 (6 bases). Per germline, CDR1 SGDLS and CDR2 YYNGEE. V shed 3 bases and J shed 4 bases, with 8 bases lying between them. CDR3 size: 14 residues. The CDR3 protein is CASSGTGYNSPLHF. Written as DNA, the CDR3 is TGTGCCAGCAGCGGTACAGGGTATAATTCACCCCTCCACTTT.

V gene TRBV10-3 combines with J gene TRBJ2-7; 7 nucleotides align to TRBD1. The V gene end was trimmed by 5 bases and the J gene end by 5 bases; junction bases not matched to a gene: 6. The CDR3 totals 13 residues. Germline V gives CDR1 ENHRY, CDR2 SYGVKD. As DNA, the CDR3 is TGTGCCATCAGTAGGGGGACAGTCAACGAGCAGTACTTC. Amino acids: CAISRGTVNEQYF.

This clonotype showed up just a few times. The CDR3 spells CASSLPGQGPNTGELFF. The CDR3, as DNA: TGTGCCAGCAGCTTACCGGGACAGGGACCCAACACCGGGGAGCTGTTTTTT. This chain uses TRBV7-8 with TRBJ2-2; 9 nucleotides agree with TRBD1. Trimming took 2 bases from V and 2 from J; bases not matched to a gene: 6. Germline lookup yields CDR1 SGHVS and CDR2 FQNEAQ. The CDR3 contains 17 residues.

This clonotype was seen more than once but under ten times. The V call is TRBV27, the J call TRBJ2-2, with D unclear. V lost 11 bases and J lost 0, with 10 bases in between. The CDR3 contains 13 residues. Germline V gives CDR1 MNHEY, CDR2 SMNVEV (reference sequence). The CDR3 protein is CACSSANTGELFF. DNA for the CDR3: TGTGCCTGCTCGTCCGCGAACACCGGGGAGCTGTTTTTT.

The J gene is TRBJ2-3, the V gene TRBV4-1; 11 nucleotides agree with TRBD2. The length of the CDR3 is 16 residues. V lost 4 bases and J lost 1; bases outside the gene matches: 4. Germline CDR1 MGHRA, CDR2 YSYEKL. CDR3 amino acids: CASSRDSGGGTDTQYF. Here the CDR3 DNA reads TGCGCCAGCAGCCGAGATAGCGGGGGGGGCACAGATACGCAGTATTTT.

This clonotype has a handful of counts. The chain employs TRBV28 and TRBJ2-5; D is unresolved. The CDR3 consists of 13 residues. Germline V gene data show CDR1 as MDHEN and CDR2 as SYDVKM. V gave up 5 bases and J gave up 4 bases, with 11 bases separating them. This chain's CDR3 is CASSTPASETQYF. The DNA for the CDR3 is TGTGCCAGCAGTACACCGGCTTCAGAGACCCAGTACTTC.

This clonotype was seen a handful of times. The chain employs TRBV12-3 or TRBV12-4 and TRBJ1-5; no clear D. V was pared by 2 bases and J by 7 bases, with 15 bases between. This CDR3 has 15 amino acids. The CDR3 coding sequence is TGTGCCAGCAGTTTAATGCGGGGAGGAGGACAGCCCCAGCATTTT. Protein: CASSLMRGGGQPQHF.

This chain links TRBV12-5 with TRBJ2-3, with 14 nucleotides matching TRBD2. Germline assignment: CDR1 LGHNT and CDR2 FRNRAP. The CDR3 sequence is 19 residues long. The V gene end was trimmed by 1 base and the J gene end by 2 bases; junction bases not matched to a gene: 8. The CDR3 sequence is CASGLGLAGGGTYTDTQYF. The CDR3 DNA follows: TGTGCTAGTGGTTTGGGACTAGCGGGGGGGGGAACCTACACAGATACGCAGTATTTT.

This clonotype was observed a few times. The chain recombines TRBV5-1 with TRBJ2-2; a weak D match, TRBD1 (7 bases). This CDR3 has 14 amino acids. Trimming removed 7 bases at V and 3 bases at J, with 13 bases between. Germline CDR1 SGHRS, CDR2 YFSETQ. For the CDR3, the DNA is TGCGCCAGCTCGGAGGGACAGTACACCGGGGAGCTGTTTTTT. It translates to CASSEGQYTGELFF. Variable domain in full (rest from reference TRBV5-1 and TRBJ2-2): KAGVTQTPRYLIKTRGQQVTLSCSPISGHRSVSWYQQTPGQGLQFLFEYFSETQRNKGNFPGRFSGRQFSNSRSEMNVSTLELGDSALYLCASSEGQYTGELFFGEGSRLTVL.

The table lists this clonotype with a few counts. The chain employs TRBV20-1 and TRBJ2-7; TRBD1 matches 8 bases. Germline CDR1 DFQATT, CDR2 SNEGSKA (reference sequence). V was clipped by 5 bases and J by 3 bases; unmatched bases: 9. CDR3 length: 14 amino acids. CDR3: CSASPGTGLYEQYV. The CDR3 nucleotides read TGCAGTGCTTCCCCCGGGACAGGCCTCTACGAGCAGTACGTC.

V and J are TRBV4-2 and TRBJ1-1; no definite D call. The germline V gene has CDR1 LGHNA and CDR2 YNFKEQ. Trimming cost V 0 bases and J 0 bases, with 8 bases left between them. The CDR3 has 15 residues. CDR3 protein: CASSQEGQLNTEAFF. The CDR3 DNA reads as TGTGCCAGCAGCCAAGAAGGCCAGCTGAACACTGAAGCTTTCTTT.

The chain links TRBV20-1 to TRBJ2-3; no clear D. V lost 4 bases to trimming and J lost 1 base, with 12 bases between them. The length of the CDR3 is 14 residues. From germline, CDR1 is DFQATT and CDR2 SNEGSKA (reference sequence). This CDR3 is CSAIFYDRTDTQYF. CDR3 sequence (DNA): TGCAGTGCTATATTCTATGATCGCACAGATACGCAGTATTTT.

Here the CDR3 DNA reads TGTGCCAGCTCACCACAGGCGGGGGATACGAGCTCCTACAATGAGCAGTTCTTC. Encoded protein: CASSPQAGDTSSYNEQFF. The rearrangement links TRBV18 to TRBJ2-1, with 7 bases identical to TRBD2. CDR1 KGHSH and CDR2 LQKENI come from the germline V gene. The CDR3 loop spans 18 amino acids. Trimming at V came to 1 base and at J to 0 bases, leaving 9 bases not matched to a gene. Full variable domain (outside the CDR3, taken from reference TRBV18 and TRBJ2-1): NAGVMQNPRHLVRRRGQEARLRCSPMKGHSHVYWYRQLPEEGLKFMVYLQKENIIDESGMPKERFSAEFPKEGPSILRIQQVVRGDSAAYFCASSPQAGDTSSYNEQFFGPGTRLTVL.

J is TRBJ2-3 and V is TRBV18, with a tentative D call TRBD2 (5 bases). This CDR3 is 15 amino acids long. Germline V gives CDR1 KGHSH, CDR2 LQKENI. V was cut by 2 bases and J by 0 bases, with 9 bases left in between. In DNA form, the CDR3 reads TGTGCCAGCTCACCAGCCGAGGGAAGCACAGATACGCAGTATTTT. Protein sequence: CASSPAEGSTDTQYF.

This clonotype has just a few counts. The chain joins TRBV5-4 to TRBJ1-2, with 8 bases that match TRBD1. V lost 2 bases and J lost 8; bases outside the gene matches: 2. The germline gives CDR1 SGHNT, CDR2 YYREEE (reference sequence). CDR3 size: 12 residues. The CDR3, as DNA: TGTGCCAGCAGCTTCGACAGGGGAGGCTACACCTTC. This sequence encodes CASSFDRGGYTF.

The sample holds a few counts of this clonotype. The V gene is TRBV4-1, the J gene TRBJ1-3, with D unresolved. Trimming took off 0 bases at V and 3 bases at J, with 9 bases between the two ends. Germline-derived CDR1 and CDR2 are MGHRA and YSYEKL. The CDR3 is made up of 15 amino acids. CDR3 in amino acids: CASSQDLRDGNTIYF. The CDR3 DNA is TGCGCCAGCAGCCAAGATCTAAGGGATGGAAACACCATATATTTT.

This clonotype turned up a few times. The V and J genes are TRBV5-1 and TRBJ1-3; D not resolved. Germline CDR1 is SGHRS and CDR2 is YFSETQ. The CDR3 runs 18 residues. Trimming shortened V by 7 bases and J by 0 bases, and 23 bases separated the two germline ends. CDR3 in DNA: TGCGCCAGCGCCCCCCAGCCAACAAATCAACTCTCTGGAAACACCATATATTTT. It codes for CASAPQPTNQLSGNTIYF. Full variable domain (remainder filled in from reference TRBV5-1 and TRBJ1-3): KAGVTQTPRYLIKTRGQQVTLSCSPISGHRSVSWYQQTPGQGLQFLFEYFSETQRNKGNFPGRFSGRQFSNSRSEMNVSTLELGDSALYLCASAPQPTNQLSGNTIYFGEGSWLTVV.

This chain joins TRBV7-3 and TRBJ1-5, with D possibly being TRBD1 (5 bases). Germline values: CDR1 SGHTA, CDR2 FQGTGA. V was shortened by 5 bases and J by 6 bases, with 14 bases between the two germline ends. This CDR3 spans 14 amino acids. The CDR3 nucleotides read TGTGCCAGCAGCGCAGGGATATCGAGTCAGCCCCAGCATTTT. As protein: CASSAGISSQPQHF. Full variable domain (outside the CDR3, taken from reference TRBV7-3 and TRBJ1-5): GAGVSQTPSNKVTEKGKYVELRCDPISGHTALYWYRQSLGQGPEFLIYFQGTGAADDSGLPNDRFFAVRPEGSVSTLKIQRTERGDSAVYLCASSAGISSQPQHFGDGTRLSIL.